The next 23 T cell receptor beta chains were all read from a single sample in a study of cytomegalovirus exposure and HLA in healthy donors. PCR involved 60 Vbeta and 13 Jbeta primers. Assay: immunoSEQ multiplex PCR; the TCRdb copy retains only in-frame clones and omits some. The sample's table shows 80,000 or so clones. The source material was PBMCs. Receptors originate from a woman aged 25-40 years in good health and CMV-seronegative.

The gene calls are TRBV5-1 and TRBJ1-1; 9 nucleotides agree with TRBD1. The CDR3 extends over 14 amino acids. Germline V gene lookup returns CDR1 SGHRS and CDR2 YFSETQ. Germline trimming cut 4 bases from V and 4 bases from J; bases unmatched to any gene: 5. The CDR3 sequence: CASSTQGAGTEAFF. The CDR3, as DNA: TGCGCCAGCAGCACACAGGGGGCAGGCACTGAAGCTTTCTTT.

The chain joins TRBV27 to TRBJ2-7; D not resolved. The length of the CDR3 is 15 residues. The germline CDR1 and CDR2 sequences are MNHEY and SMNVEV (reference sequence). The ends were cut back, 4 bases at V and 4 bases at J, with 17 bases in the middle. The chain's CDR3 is CASSSSTISGYEQYF. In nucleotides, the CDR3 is TGTGCCAGCAGTTCCTCAACAATTTCTGGTTACGAGCAGTACTTC.

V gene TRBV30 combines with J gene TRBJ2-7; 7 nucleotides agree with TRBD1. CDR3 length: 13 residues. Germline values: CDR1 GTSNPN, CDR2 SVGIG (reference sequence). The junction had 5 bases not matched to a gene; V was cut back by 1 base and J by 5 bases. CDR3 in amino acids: CAWSERGRDEQYF. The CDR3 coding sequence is TGTGCCTGGAGTGAAAGGGGGCGAGACGAGCAGTACTTC.

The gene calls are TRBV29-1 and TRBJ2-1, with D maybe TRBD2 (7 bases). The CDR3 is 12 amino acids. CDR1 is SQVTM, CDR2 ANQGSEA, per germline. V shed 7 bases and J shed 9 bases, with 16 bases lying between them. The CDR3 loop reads CSAGGDTGEQFF. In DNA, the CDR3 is TGCAGCGCTGGGGGGGACACAGGTGAGCAGTTCTTC.

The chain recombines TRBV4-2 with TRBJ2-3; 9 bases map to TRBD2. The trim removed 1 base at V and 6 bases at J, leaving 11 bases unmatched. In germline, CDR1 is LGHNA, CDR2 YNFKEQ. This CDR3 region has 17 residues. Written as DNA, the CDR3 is TGTGCCAGCAGCCAAGGGTCTAGCGGGGTCAGAATTGATACGCAGTATTTT. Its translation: CASSQGSSGVRIDTQYF.

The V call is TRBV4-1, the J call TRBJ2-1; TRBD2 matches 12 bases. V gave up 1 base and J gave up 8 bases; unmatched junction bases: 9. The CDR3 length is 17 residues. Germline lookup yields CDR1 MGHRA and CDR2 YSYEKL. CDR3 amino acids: CASSQGLAGGSGHEQFF. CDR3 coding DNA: TGCGCCAGCAGCCAAGGCCTAGCGGGAGGGTCGGGGCATGAGCAGTTCTTC.

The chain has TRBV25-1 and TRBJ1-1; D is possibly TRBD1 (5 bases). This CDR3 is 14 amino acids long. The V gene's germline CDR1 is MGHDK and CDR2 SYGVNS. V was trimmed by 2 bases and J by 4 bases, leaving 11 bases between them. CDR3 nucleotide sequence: TGTGCCAGCAGTGAACAGGGACTCAGCACTGAAGCTTTCTTT. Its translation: CASSEQGLSTEAFF.

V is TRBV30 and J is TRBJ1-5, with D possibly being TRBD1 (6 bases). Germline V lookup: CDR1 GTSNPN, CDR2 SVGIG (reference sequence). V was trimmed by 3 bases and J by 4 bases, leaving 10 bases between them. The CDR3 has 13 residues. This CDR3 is CAWSPQGNQPQHF. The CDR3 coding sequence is TGTGCCTGGAGCCCCCAGGGGAATCAGCCCCAGCATTTT.

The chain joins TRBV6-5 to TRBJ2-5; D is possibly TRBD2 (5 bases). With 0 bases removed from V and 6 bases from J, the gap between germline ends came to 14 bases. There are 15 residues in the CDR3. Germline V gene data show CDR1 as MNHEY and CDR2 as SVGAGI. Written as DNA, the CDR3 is TGTGCCAGCAGTTACTCGGCGGACTCTGGGAAGACCCAGTACTTC. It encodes CASSYSADSGKTQYF.

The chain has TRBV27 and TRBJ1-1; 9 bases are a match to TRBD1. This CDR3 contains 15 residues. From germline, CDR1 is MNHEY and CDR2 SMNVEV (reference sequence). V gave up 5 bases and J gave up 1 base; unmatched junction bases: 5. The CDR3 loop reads CASSQPGQGNTEAFF. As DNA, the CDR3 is TGTGCCAGCAGTCAACCGGGACAGGGGAACACTGAAGCTTTCTTT.

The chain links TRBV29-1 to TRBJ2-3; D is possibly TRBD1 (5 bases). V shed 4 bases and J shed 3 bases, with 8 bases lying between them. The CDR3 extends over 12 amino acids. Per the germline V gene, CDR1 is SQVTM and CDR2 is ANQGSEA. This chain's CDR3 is CSVVKGTDTQYF. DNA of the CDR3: TGCAGCGTTGTCAAGGGGACAGATACGCAGTATTTT.

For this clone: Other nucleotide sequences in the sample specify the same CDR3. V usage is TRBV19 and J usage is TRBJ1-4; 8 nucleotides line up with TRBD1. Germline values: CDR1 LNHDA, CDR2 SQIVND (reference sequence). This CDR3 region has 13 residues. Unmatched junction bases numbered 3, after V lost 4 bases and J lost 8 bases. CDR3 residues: CASSTQGGEKLFF. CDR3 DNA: TGTGCCAGTAGTACACAGGGGGGGGAAAAACTGTTTTTT.

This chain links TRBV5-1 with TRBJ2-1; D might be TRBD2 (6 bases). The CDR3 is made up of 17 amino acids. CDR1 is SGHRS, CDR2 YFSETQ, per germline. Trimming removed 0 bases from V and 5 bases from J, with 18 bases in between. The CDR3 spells CASSLDGQGGSNNEQFF. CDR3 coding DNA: TGCGCCAGCAGCTTGGATGGCCAGGGAGGTTCAAACAATGAGCAGTTCTTC.

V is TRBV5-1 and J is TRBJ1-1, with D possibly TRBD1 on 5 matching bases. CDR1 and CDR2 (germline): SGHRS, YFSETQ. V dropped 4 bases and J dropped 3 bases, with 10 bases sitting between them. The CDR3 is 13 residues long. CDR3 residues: CASSLGQHTEAFF. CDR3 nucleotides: TGCGCCAGCAGCCTGGGGCAACACACTGAAGCTTTCTTT.

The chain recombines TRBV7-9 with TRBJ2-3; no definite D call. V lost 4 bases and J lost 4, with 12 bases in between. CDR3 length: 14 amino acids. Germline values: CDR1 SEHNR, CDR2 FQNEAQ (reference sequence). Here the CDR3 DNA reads TGTGCCAGCAGCTCCCCTATATTACCAGATACGCAGTATTTT. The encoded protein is CASSSPILPDTQYF.

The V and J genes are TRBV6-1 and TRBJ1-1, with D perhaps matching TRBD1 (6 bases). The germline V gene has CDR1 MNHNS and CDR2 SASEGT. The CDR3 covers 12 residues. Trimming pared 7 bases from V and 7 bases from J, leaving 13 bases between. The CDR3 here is CASTREDSEAFF. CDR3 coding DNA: TGTGCCAGCACCCGGGAGGACAGTGAAGCTTTCTTT.

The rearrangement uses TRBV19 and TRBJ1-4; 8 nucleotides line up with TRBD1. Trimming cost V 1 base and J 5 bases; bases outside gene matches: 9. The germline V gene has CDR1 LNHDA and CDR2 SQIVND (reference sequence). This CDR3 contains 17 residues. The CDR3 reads CASSIGLGTGRNEKLFF. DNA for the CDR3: TGTGCCAGTAGTATAGGCTTAGGGACAGGACGAAATGAAAAACTGTTTTTT.

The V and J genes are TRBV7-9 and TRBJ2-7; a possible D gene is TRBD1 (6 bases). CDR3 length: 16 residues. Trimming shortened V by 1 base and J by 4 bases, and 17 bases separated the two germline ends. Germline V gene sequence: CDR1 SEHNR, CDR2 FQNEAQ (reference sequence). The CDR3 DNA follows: TGTGCCAGCAGCTTAGATCAGGGGCCTCTTACTTACGAGCAGTACTTC. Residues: CASSLDQGPLTYEQYF.

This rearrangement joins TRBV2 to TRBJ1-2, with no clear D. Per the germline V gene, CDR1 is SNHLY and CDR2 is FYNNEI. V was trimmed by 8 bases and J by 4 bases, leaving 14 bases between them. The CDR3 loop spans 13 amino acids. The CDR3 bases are TGTGCCAGCGGGGAGGGCCTCCTCTATGGCTACACCTTC. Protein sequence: CASGEGLLYGYTF.

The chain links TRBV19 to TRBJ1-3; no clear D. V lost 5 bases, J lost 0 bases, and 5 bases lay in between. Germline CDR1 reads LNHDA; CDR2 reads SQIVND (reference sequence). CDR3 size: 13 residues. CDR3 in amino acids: CASSGSSGNTIYF. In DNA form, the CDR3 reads TGTGCCAGTAGTGGGAGCTCTGGAAACACCATATATTTT.

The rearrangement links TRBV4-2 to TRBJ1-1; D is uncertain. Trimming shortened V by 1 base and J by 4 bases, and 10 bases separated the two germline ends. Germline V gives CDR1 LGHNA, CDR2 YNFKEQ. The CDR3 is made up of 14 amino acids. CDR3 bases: TGTGCCAGCAGCCAAGTAGCGGCAGCCACTGAAGCTTTCTTT. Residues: CASSQVAAATEAFF.

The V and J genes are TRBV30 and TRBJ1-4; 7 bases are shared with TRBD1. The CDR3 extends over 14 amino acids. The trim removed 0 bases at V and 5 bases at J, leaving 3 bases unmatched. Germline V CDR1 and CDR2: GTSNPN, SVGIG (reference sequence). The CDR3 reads CAWSVGTVNEKLFF. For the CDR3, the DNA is TGTGCCTGGAGTGTAGGGACAGTGAATGAAAAACTGTTTTTT.

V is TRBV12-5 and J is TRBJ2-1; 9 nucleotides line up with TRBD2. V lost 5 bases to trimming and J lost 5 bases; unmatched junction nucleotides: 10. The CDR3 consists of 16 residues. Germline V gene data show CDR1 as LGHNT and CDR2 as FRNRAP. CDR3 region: CASGRSILAGDNEQFF. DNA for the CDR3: TGTGCTAGTGGTCGATCGATACTAGCGGGTGACAATGAGCAGTTCTTC.